A single sample is the source of the 20 T cell receptor beta chains below, sequenced in a study of blood T cell repertoires in COVID-19. Here immunoSEQ multiplex PCR was the method, and the copy in TCRdb shows in-frame clones only, minus some. The sample gives roughly 130,000 clones, roughly 80% of which show up once; approximately 2% is in the top ten. Sequencing used peripheral blood. The receptors stem from a man in his 70s with acute or convalescent COVID-19.

V gene TRBV28 combines with J gene TRBJ2-2; tentative D call: TRBD2 (6 bases). Per the germline V gene, CDR1 is MDHEN and CDR2 is SYDVKM. V was cut by 6 bases and J by 3 bases, with 11 bases left in between. The CDR3 extends over 14 amino acids. The CDR3 DNA sequence: TGTGCCAGCAGGCCGGGAGAGGACACCGGGGAGCTGTTTTTT. Its protein product is CASRPGEDTGELFF.

This rearrangement joins TRBV3-1 (or the pseudogene TRBV3-2) to TRBJ2-3; TRBD1 matches 12 bases. The CDR3 is made up of 18 amino acids. Unmatched junction bases numbered 12, after V lost 3 bases and J lost 5 bases. In germline, CDR1 is LGHDT, CDR2 YNNKEL (reference sequence). CDR3 sequence: CASSHRSGGTGGVDTQYF. CDR3 nucleotide sequence: TGTGCCAGCAGCCATCGTTCGGGCGGGACAGGGGGCGTAGATACGCAGTATTTT.

V is TRBV15 and J is TRBJ1-4; D remains ambiguous. The CDR3 contains 18 residues. The V end lost 2 bases, the J end lost 0 bases, and 16 bases lay between the germline ends. CDR1 is LNHNV and CDR2 is YYDKDF in the germline V gene (reference sequence). The CDR3 is CATSRPKKTTATNEKLFF. Written as DNA, the CDR3 is TGTGCCACCAGCAGACCCAAGAAGACGACTGCAACTAATGAAAAACTGTTTTTT.

The gene calls are TRBV9 and TRBJ2-4; D call uncertain. Germline-derived CDR1 and CDR2 are SGDLS and YYNGEE. V was cut by 0 bases and J by 8 bases, with 9 bases left in between. The CDR3 has 13 residues. Here the CDR3 reads CASSVDPADIQYF. The CDR3, as DNA: TGTGCCAGCAGCGTAGACCCCGCGGACATTCAGTACTTC.

The V and J genes are TRBV2 and TRBJ2-7; TRBD1 agrees at 8 bases. CDR3 length: 17 amino acids. J gave up 3 bases and V 5 bases, and 15 bases lay outside the gene matches. From germline, CDR1 is SNHLY and CDR2 FYNNEI. CDR3 sequence (DNA): TGTGCCAGCAGTTCCAGCACCGGGACAGGCTACCTCTACGAGCAGTACTTC. Protein sequence: CASSSSTGTGYLYEQYF.

The V gene is TRBV7-2, the J gene TRBJ2-2; TRBD1 might be the D (5 bases). The CDR3 is made up of 16 amino acids. Trimming removed 1 base at V and 3 bases at J, with 12 bases between. The V gene's germline CDR1 is SGHTA and CDR2 FQGNSA. This CDR3 is CASSLVSGSYTGELFF. For the CDR3, the DNA is TGTGCCAGCAGCTTAGTATCAGGGTCGTACACCGGGGAGCTGTTTTTT.

The chain employs TRBV21-1 and TRBJ2-5; the table gives TRBD2 as D, unverified against the DNA. TRBV21-1 is termed a pseudogene. The CDR3 runs to 17 residues. For the CDR3, the DNA is TGTGCCAGCAGCAACCGGGAAGGGACTAGCGGTCAAGAGACCCAGTACTTC. This codes for CASSNREGTSGQETQYF.

The gene calls are TRBV3-1 (or the pseudogene TRBV3-2) and TRBJ1-1; no clear D. CDR1 is LGHDT, CDR2 YNNKEL, per germline (reference sequence). There are 13 residues in the CDR3. The V gene lost 4 bases and the J gene lost 3 bases, with 9 bases spanning the gap. CDR3 bases: TGTGCCAGCAGCCCCCAACGGGACACTGAAGCTTTCTTT. Residues: CASSPQRDTEAFF.

The chain combines TRBV18 with TRBJ2-1, with 9 bases fitting TRBD1. The junction had 6 bases not matched to a gene; V was cut back by 0 bases and J by 6 bases. Per the germline V gene, CDR1 is KGHSH and CDR2 is LQKENI. The CDR3 covers 16 residues. CDR3 coding DNA: TGTGCCAGCTCACCACCGGGGACAGGGAAGGGCAATGAGCAGTTCTTC. Translating gives CASSPPGTGKGNEQFF.

The chain has TRBV2 and TRBJ1-1, with D tentatively TRBD1 (6 bases). Germline lookup yields CDR1 SNHLY and CDR2 FYNNEI. V lost 8 bases and J lost 3, with 16 bases in between. The CDR3 runs to 14 residues. CDR3 DNA: TGTGCCAGCGCCCTCGAGGGGGGGGACACTGAAGCTTTCTTT. Protein sequence: CASALEGGDTEAFF.

This clone came up once. The rearrangement links TRBV10-1 to TRBJ1-1; 8 bases are shared with TRBD1. Germline V gives CDR1 WNHNN, CDR2 SYGVQD (reference sequence). The CDR3 is made up of 12 amino acids. J gave up 7 bases and V 4 bases, and 2 bases lay outside the gene matches. The CDR3 sequence is CASSGTGYEAFF. In DNA form, the CDR3 reads TGCGCCAGCAGTGGGACAGGGTATGAAGCTTTCTTT.

V usage is TRBV7-8 and J usage is TRBJ2-7; weak D call: TRBD1 (5 bases). Germline CDR1 reads SGHVS; CDR2 reads FQNEAQ. The germline V and J ends were trimmed by 1 base and 0 bases, with 16 bases remaining between them. The CDR3 has 17 amino acids. This chain's CDR3 is CASSLGRGRTASYEQYF. As DNA, the CDR3 is TGTGCCAGCAGCTTAGGTAGGGGCAGAACAGCCTCCTACGAGCAGTACTTC.

The rearrangement links TRBV7-8 to TRBJ1-2; D may be TRBD1 (5 bases). The V and J ends lost 5 bases and 6 bases respectively, with 22 bases between them. Germline lookup yields CDR1 SGHVS and CDR2 FQNEAQ. This CDR3 has 16 amino acids. The CDR3 loop is CASSRRDRLMVHGYTF. In DNA form, the CDR3 reads TGTGCCAGCAGCCGGCGGGACCGACTTATGGTCCATGGCTACACCTTC.

The rearrangement uses TRBV2 and TRBJ1-1; weak D call: TRBD1 (6 bases). Germline V gives CDR1 SNHLY, CDR2 FYNNEI. The V and J ends lost 4 bases and 11 bases respectively, with 11 bases between them. The CDR3 spans 11 residues. CDR3 nucleotides: TGTGCCAGCAGTGCCCCAGGGGAGGCTTTCTTT. Its translation: CASSAPGEAFF.

The chain couples TRBV7-2 to TRBJ2-5; 10 nucleotides agree with TRBD2. CDR1 and CDR2 (germline): SGHTA, FQGNSA. CDR3 length: 16 residues. J was trimmed by 0 bases and V by 5 bases; bases with no gene match: 6. In DNA form, the CDR3 reads TGTGCCAGCAGCCTAGATAGCGGGAGGTACCAAGAGACCCAGTACTTC. The encoded protein is CASSLDSGRYQETQYF.

This clone has only one observation. This sequence joins TRBV7-3 and TRBJ2-3; 7 nucleotides line up with TRBD2. Germline V gene lookup returns CDR1 SGHTA and CDR2 FQGTGA. Trimming removed 1 base from V and 2 bases from J; junction bases left unmatched: 3. The CDR3 extends over 15 amino acids. CDR3 DNA sequence: TGTGCCAGCAGCTTAAGCGGGAGCCACACAGATACGCAGTATTTT. This sequence encodes CASSLSGSHTDTQYF.

CDR3 nucleotide sequence: TGTGCCAGCAGCTTAGGCAAGCCGGGACAGCTCTATGGCTACACCTTC. This translates into CASSLGKPGQLYGYTF. The chain recombines TRBV11-2 with TRBJ1-2, with 7 bases identical to TRBD1. CDR1 SGHAT and CDR2 FQNNGV come from the germline V gene. The V gene end was trimmed by 1 base and the J gene end by 4 bases; junction bases not matched to a gene: 9. The CDR3 runs 16 residues.

The chain combines TRBV19 with TRBJ1-1; 10 bases are shared with TRBD1. The CDR3 is 14 residues long. V trimming: 6 bases; J trimming: 6 bases; junction bases outside the gene matches: 7. From germline, CDR1 is LNHDA and CDR2 SQIVND (reference sequence). This chain's CDR3 is CASRRDRGFAEAFF. In DNA form, the CDR3 reads TGTGCCAGTAGGAGGGACAGGGGATTCGCTGAAGCTTTCTTT.

The chain uses TRBV20-1 and TRBJ2-6; 9 nucleotides line up with TRBD1. CDR3 size: 17 residues. V trimming: 3 bases; J trimming: 4 bases; junction bases outside the gene matches: 10. Germline lookup yields CDR1 DFQATT and CDR2 SNEGSKA (reference sequence). The CDR3, as DNA: TGCAGTGCTAGTGGGACAGGGCCCGCGGTCGGGGCCAACGTCCTGACTTTC. Translation gives CSASGTGPAVGANVLTF.

The J gene is TRBJ2-2, the V gene TRBV12-5; 7 bases align to TRBD2. Germline V lookup: CDR1 LGHNT, CDR2 FRNRAP. V lost 5 bases, J lost 5 bases, and 5 bases stayed unmatched. This CDR3 is built from 14 residues. CDR3 sequence (DNA): TGTGCTAGTGGTCAGTCGGGGGGAACCGGGGAGCTGTTTTTT. This gives the protein CASGQSGGTGELFF.